What follows is one T cell receptor (beta chain) and its context. Its antigen is as yet unknown. PCR primers comprised 60 Vbeta and 13 Jbeta primers. Sequencing used immunoSEQ multiplex PCR; TCRdb keeps in-frame clones, though not all of them. Of more than 120,000 clones in the sample, roughly four fifths were seen once. The sample is drawn from a study of cytomegalovirus exposure and HLA in healthy donors. Points from the study as a whole: Indistinguishable V segments, including TRBV6-2 and TRBV6-3, were excluded. In a later analysis, compared with equally common non-associated chains, HLA-associated beta chains were more expanded. With DRB1 most and HLA-C fewest, TCR association rates differed between HLA loci in a later analysis.

CDR1 and CDR2 (germline): SGHTA, FQGTGA. This CDR3 is 12 amino acids long. The chain has TRBV7-3 and TRBJ2-5; TRBD2 agrees at 7 bases. Near its end, the DNA agrees better with TRBJ2-7, so the J call may be wrong. The sequence was obtained from a male donor in good health and CMV-seronegative. The specimen sequenced was PBMCs. The CDR3: CASGAGEGEQYF. CDR3 nucleotides: TGTGCCAGCGGGGCGGGAGAGGGCGAGCAGTACTTC.